These T cell receptor beta chains were read from a single sample in a study of T cells after posttransplantation cyclophosphamide. The assay was immunoSEQ multiplex PCR, and TCRdb's table has in-frame clones only and misses some. The table records over 20,000 clones without singletons, the ten largest covering approximately 1.5%. Sequenced material: PBMCs. These receptors all stem from a man aged 45-60 years in good health, CMV-negative, and a related stem cell transplant donor. The CDR3 runs from the conserved cysteine through the conserved F or W. Fields, in order: D gene, J gene, V gene, clone size, CDR3 DNA, CDR3 protein. D genes are given only for firm matches. Some rows have no size entry. The others give once, few or many, or a class for an expanded clone.

NA	TRBJ2-6	TRBV5-1	many	TGCGCCAGCAGCTTCCTGGTTAGTTCTGGGGCCAACGTCCTGACTTTC	CASSFLVSSGANVLTF
TRBD1	TRBJ1-2	TRBV5-1	many	TGCGCCAGCAGCGCGAACGCCGGACAGGGAGGCAATTATGGCTACACCTTC	CASSANAGQGGNYGYTF
TRBD2	TRBJ2-7	TRBV19	many	TGTGCCAGTAGTATCCCCGGGGGGGGATACGAGCAGTACTTC	CASSIPGGGYEQYF
NA	TRBJ1-3	TRBV19	many	TGTGCCAGTAGTCCAAGCTGGGAGGCCTCTGGAAACACCATATATTTT	CASSPSWEASGNTIYF
TRBD1	TRBJ1-4	TRBV19	many	TGTGCCAGTAGAACGCAGGGGGCGGGCGAAAAACTGTTTTTT	CASRTQGAGEKLFF
NA	TRBJ1-2	TRBV7-9	many	TGTGCCAGCAGCGACTCGGGGGTTAACTATGGCTACACCTTC	CASSDSGVNYGYTF
NA	TRBJ2-6	TRBV5-6	many	TGTGCCAGCAGCTTGTTGCGGCCGGGGGCCAACGTCCTGACTTTC	CASSLLRPGANVLTF
NA	TRBJ1-2	TRBV18	many	TGTGCCAGCTCACCACTAGCACAGGATTCGAGCTACACCTTC	CASSPLAQDSSYTF
NA	TRBJ2-7	TRBV19	medium-sized	TGTGCCAGTAGTTCCTCGACAGACTCCTACGAGCAGTACTTC	CASSSSTDSYEQYF
TRBD2	TRBJ2-2	TRBV7-3	many	TGTGCCAGCAGCTTAAACGGGAGGGAGACCGGGGAGCTGTTTTTT	CASSLNGRETGELFF
TRBD1	TRBJ2-5	TRBV5-4	many	TGTGCCAGCAGCTTGACAGGGGAAGAGACCCAGTACTTC	CASSLTGEETQYF
TRBD1	TRBJ1-2	TRBV6-5	many	TGTGCCAGCAGTCCCTATCAGGACAGGGGCTATGGCTACACCTTC	CASSPYQDRGYGYTF
TRBD2	TRBJ2-1	TRBV11-2	many	TGTGCCAGCAGCTCATCCCGGCGGGGGGAGCAGTTCTTC	CASSSSRRGEQFF
NA	TRBJ2-3	TRBV6-5	many	TGTGCCAGCAGTTACTTCGCGGGGGCGACAGATACGCAGTATTTT	CASSYFAGATDTQYF
NA	TRBJ2-2	TRBV7-9	many	TGTGCCAGCAGCCCTGACAGGATAGGCACCGGGGAGCTGTTTTTT	CASSPDRIGTGELFF
NA	TRBJ2-3	TRBV11-2	many	TGTGCCAGCAGCTTGGGACTCGGGGCCAGCGTTACGCAGTATTTT	CASSLGLGASVTQYF
TRBD2	TRBJ2-5	TRBV7-2	many	TGTGCCAGCAGCTTGGCGGGGGGTGAAAAGACCCAGTACTTC	CASSLAGGEKTQYF
TRBD1	TRBJ1-6	TRBV28	few	TGTGCCAGCAGAACGACAGGGGGCCGAGAAATTAATTCACCCCTCCACTTT	CASRTTGGREINSPLHF
NA	TRBJ2-3	TRBV5-4	many	TGTGCCAGCAGCTTGGCCCCGACTTATGTGACAGATACGCAGTATTTT	CASSLAPTYVTDTQYF
TRBD1	TRBJ1-1	TRBV7-9	many	TGTGCCAGCAGCTTCGAAGGACAGGGAAAAGGGAACACTGAAGCTTTCTTT	CASSFEGQGKGNTEAFF
TRBD1	TRBJ1-2	TRBV5-1	many	TGCGCCAGCAGCTTCACCCCGGACAGGTCAAGGGCACGGGGCTACACCTTC	CASSFTPDRSRARGYTF
NA	TRBJ1-1	TRBV10-1	many	TGCGCCAGCAGTGAGTCGAGGGGAGGTAAGACTGAAGCTTTCTTT	CASSESRGGKTEAFF
TRBD1	TRBJ2-7	TRBV18	many	TGTGCCAGCTCCGCCGGGACAGGAAACTACGAGCAGTACTTC	CASSAGTGNYEQYF
TRBD1	TRBJ1-4	TRBV7-9	many	TGTGCCAGCAGCCTACGGGACAGGGGCCCCCGCGGTAATGAAAAACTGTTTTTT	CASSLRDRGPRGNEKLFF
TRBD1	TRBJ2-7	TRBV27	many	TGTGCCAGCAGTGGGACAGCTTTCGAGCAGTACTTC	CASSGTAFEQYF
TRBD2	TRBJ2-3	TRBV6-1	many	TGTGCCAGCAGTTCACTAGCGGGAGGTTCAGATACGCAGTATTTT	CASSSLAGGSDTQYF
NA	TRBJ1-6	TRBV6-5	few	TGTGCCAGCAGTCGGACAGCCAATAATTCACCCCTCCACTTT	CASSRTANNSPLHF
TRBD1	TRBJ1-5	TRBV19	many	TGTGCCAGTAGCATGTCCGGTACAGGGGGATTTCAGCCCCAGCATTTT	CASSMSGTGGFQPQHF
TRBD2	TRBJ2-3	TRBV2	many	TGTGCCAGCAGTGGACCTAGCGGGAGCGACGACCCAGATACGCAGTATTTT	CASSGPSGSDDPDTQYF
TRBD1	TRBJ2-3	TRBV10-3	many	TGTGCCATCAGTGACCCCGACAGGGAGAGGGCGCAGTATTTT	CAISDPDRERAQYF
TRBD1	TRBJ1-1	TRBV2	many	TGTGCCAGCAGTGAACAGGGTACAGGGGCAAACACTGAAGCTTTCTTT	CASSEQGTGANTEAFF
NA	TRBJ2-7	TRBV9	many	TGTGCCAGCAGCCCGAGAACAGGGTCGCCTTACGAGCAGTACTTC	CASSPRTGSPYEQYF
NA	TRBJ2-6	TRBV27	many	TGTGCCAGCAGGGGGCCTGGGGCCAACGTCCTGACTTTC	CASRGPGANVLTF
NA	TRBJ1-2	TRBV6-5	many	TGTGCCAGCAGTCCCGGTCGCACCGCGGGGTATGGCTACACCTTC	CASSPGRTAGYGYTF
NA	TRBJ1-6	TRBV30	NA	TGTGCCTGGACCAGAGGGGGTAATTCACCCCTCCACTTT	CAWTRGGNSPLHF
TRBD2	TRBJ2-7	TRBV28	many	TGTGCCAGCAGTTCGGGACTAGCGGCCTTCGAGCAGTACTTC	CASSSGLAAFEQYF
TRBD1	TRBJ1-2	TRBV6-5	many	TGTGCCAGCAGTTACTCAGGGACAGGGGAGGGGGGCTACACCTTC	CASSYSGTGEGGYTF
NA	TRBJ2-2	TRBV10-3	many	TGTGCCATCAAAGGTCGGGGGGCCGGGAACACCGGGGAGCTGTTTTTT	CAIKGRGAGNTGELFF
TRBD2	TRBJ2-3	TRBV6-5	many	TGTGCCAGCAGTTACTCGGCTAGCGGGACGCGGACGCAGTATTTT	CASSYSASGTRTQYF
NA	TRBJ2-7	TRBV5-4	many	TGTGCCAGCAGCCCGGCGAGGGAAGCCGGCGCGTACGAGCAGTACTTC	CASSPAREAGAYEQYF
NA	TRBJ1-2	TRBV23-1	few	TGCGCCAGCAGTCAATACTCAGGGGAAGTCTATGGCTACACCTTC	CASSQYSGEVYGYTF
TRBD1	TRBJ2-2	TRBV19	many	TGTGCCAGTACCTCGGGGACAGGGGTCTCCTGGGAGCTGTTTTTT	CASTSGTGVSWELFF
TRBD1	TRBJ2-5	TRBV28	NA	TGTGCCAGCACCCTGGGGGGACAGGGGGGAGAGCAGTACTTC	CASTLGGQGGEQYF
TRBD1	TRBJ2-1	TRBV2	many	TGTGCCAGCAGCGAGACCGGGACAGGCTACAATGAGCAGTTCTTC	CASSETGTGYNEQFF
TRBD1	TRBJ2-3	TRBV11-2	many	TGTGCCAGCCGGACCGGGGGACAGGGGTCCGGCTCAGATACGCAGTATTTT	CASRTGGQGSGSDTQYF
TRBD1	TRBJ1-2	TRBV5-6	many	TGTGCCAGCAGCCGAGACAGGGATACATTCTATGGCTACACCTTC	CASSRDRDTFYGYTF
NA	TRBJ1-2	TRBV30	many	TGTGCCTGGAGTGTACATAACTATGGCTACACCTTC	CAWSVHNYGYTF
NA	TRBJ1-1	TRBV6-5	few	TGTGCCAGCAGTGACACAGGGCTGGGTGAAGCTTTCTTT	CASSDTGLGEAFF
TRBD2	TRBJ2-7	TRBV7-9	many	TGTGCCAGCAGCTTAGGGGGGACTAGCGTCGCCTACGAGCAGTACTTC	CASSLGGTSVAYEQYF
TRBD1	TRBJ1-1	TRBV4-2	many	TGTGCCAGCAGCCAAATTGGACAGGGGTCGACTACTGAAGCTTTCTTT	CASSQIGQGSTTEAFF
TRBD1	TRBJ1-6	TRBV6-5	many	TGTGCCAGCAGTAGACAGGGGGCACGCTCACCCCTCCACTTT	CASSRQGARSPLHF
NA	TRBJ2-1	TRBV7-6	many	TGTGCCAGCAGCCCGGAGGGGCGGGGGCGCTCCTCCTACAATGAGCAGTTCTTC	CASSPEGRGRSSYNEQFF
TRBD1	TRBJ1-2	TRBV9	many	TGTGCCAGCAGCGTAGTAGGGGGCGGCTACACCTTC	CASSVVGGGYTF
TRBD1	TRBJ1-2	TRBV11-2	many	TGTGCCAGCAGCGCCCAACGGGACAGGGACCATCATGGCTACACCTTC	CASSAQRDRDHHGYTF
TRBD1	TRBJ1-1	TRBV5-1	many	TGCGCCAGCAGCAAGGGACAGGTGGTGAACACTGAAGCTTTCTTT	CASSKGQVVNTEAFF
NA	TRBJ1-3	TRBV28	many	TGTGCCAGCAGTCGACCGGGGGTCTACTCTGGAAACACCATATATTTT	CASSRPGVYSGNTIYF
NA	TRBJ2-2	TRBV5-1	many	TGCGCCAGCAGCTTGGGCAGTGCGAACACCGGGGAGCTGTTTTTT	CASSLGSANTGELFF